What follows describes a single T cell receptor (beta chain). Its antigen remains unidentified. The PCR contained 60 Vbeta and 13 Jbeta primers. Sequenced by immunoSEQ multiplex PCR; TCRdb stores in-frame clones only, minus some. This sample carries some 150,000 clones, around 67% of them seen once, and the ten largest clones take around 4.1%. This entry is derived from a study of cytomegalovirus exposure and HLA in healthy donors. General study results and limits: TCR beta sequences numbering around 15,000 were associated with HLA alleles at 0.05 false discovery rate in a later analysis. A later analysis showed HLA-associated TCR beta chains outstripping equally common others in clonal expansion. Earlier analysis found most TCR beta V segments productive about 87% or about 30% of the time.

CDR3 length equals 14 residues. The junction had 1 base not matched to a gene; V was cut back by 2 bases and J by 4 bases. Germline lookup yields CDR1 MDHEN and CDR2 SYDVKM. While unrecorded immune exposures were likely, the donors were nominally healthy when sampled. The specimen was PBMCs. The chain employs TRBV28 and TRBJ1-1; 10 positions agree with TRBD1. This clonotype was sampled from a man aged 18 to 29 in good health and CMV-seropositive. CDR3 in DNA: TGTGCCAGCAGTTTAGGGACAGGGGTCACTGAAGCTTTCTTT. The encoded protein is CASSLGTGVTEAFF.